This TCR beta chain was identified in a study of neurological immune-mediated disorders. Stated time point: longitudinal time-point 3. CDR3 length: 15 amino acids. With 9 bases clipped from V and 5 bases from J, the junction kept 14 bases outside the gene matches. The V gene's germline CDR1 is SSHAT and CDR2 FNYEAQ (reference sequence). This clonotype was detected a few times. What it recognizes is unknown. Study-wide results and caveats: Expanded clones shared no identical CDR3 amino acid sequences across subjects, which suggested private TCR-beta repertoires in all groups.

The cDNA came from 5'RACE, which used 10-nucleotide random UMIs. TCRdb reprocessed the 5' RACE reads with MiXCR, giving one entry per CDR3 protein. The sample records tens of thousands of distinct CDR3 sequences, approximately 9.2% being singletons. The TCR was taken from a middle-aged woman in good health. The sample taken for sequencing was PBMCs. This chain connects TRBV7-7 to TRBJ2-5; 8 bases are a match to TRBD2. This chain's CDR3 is CASSAGEGRWETQYF. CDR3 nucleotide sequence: TGTGCCAGTTCAGCGGGAGAAGGACGTTGGGAGACCCAGTACTTC.